A single sample is the source of the 6 T cell receptor beta chains below, sequenced in a study of T cells in Graves' hyperthyroidism and ophthalmopathy. TCR beta CDR3 regions were amplified from RNA. During a first-round RT-PCR of the TCR CDR3, the HTBI primer set was used. TCRdb independently ran MiXCR on the multiplex PCR reads; one entry per CDR3 protein. Among under 300,000 distinct CDR3 sequences, about 13% were seen once, and the ten largest hold 7.9%. Sequences were obtained from blood. The receptor source for this set is a woman aged 40 to 50 with Graves' hyperthyroidism.

As to this clonotype: This may be a read error: a much more frequent sequence differs by one nucleotide. The chain is built from TRBV15 and TRBJ2-3; maybe TRBD2 (6 bases). The CDR3 extends over 15 amino acids. In germline, CDR1 is LNHNV, CDR2 YYDKDF (reference sequence). CDR3 amino acids: CVTSRDGGMGDTQYF. Here the CDR3 DNA reads TGTGTCACCAGCAGAGATGGCGGGATGGGAGATACGCAGTATTTT.

This clonotype has a count of ten or more. The V call is TRBV20-1, the J call TRBJ2-7, with 7 nucleotides matching TRBD1. With V trimmed by 3 bases and J by 0 bases, 5 bases remained unmatched. From germline, CDR1 is DFQATT and CDR2 SNEGSKA (reference sequence). This CDR3 region has 14 residues. CDR3 bases: TGCAGTGCTAGGCACAGGGGCAGCTCCTACGAGCAGTACTTC. Translating it yields CSARHRGSSYEQYF.

In this sample, this clonotype turned up many times. V and J are TRBV28 and TRBJ2-1; D gene unclear. CDR1 MDHEN and CDR2 SYDVKM come from the germline V gene. CDR3 length: 15 residues. V gave up 2 bases and J gave up 4 bases, with 12 bases separating them. The CDR3 region has the DNA TGTGCCAGCAGTTTAGGTGTGAGAATTTACAATGAGCAGTTCTTC. This translates into CASSLGVRIYNEQFF.

There are many counts of this clonotype. The V call is TRBV24-1, the J call TRBJ1-5; D is unresolved. CDR1 is KGHDR, CDR2 SFDVKD, per germline. The CDR3 has 12 amino acids. The V gene lost 8 bases and the J gene lost 5 bases, with 9 bases spanning the gap. The CDR3 DNA reads TGTGCCACCAAACACTCACATCAGCCCCAGCATTTT. This sequence encodes CATKHSHQPQHF.

This clonotype was picked up many times. The gene calls are TRBV3-1 and TRBJ2-7; 9 nucleotides line up with TRBD2. The CDR3 length is 15 residues. Germline CDR1 LGHDT, CDR2 YNNKEL (reference sequence). V lost 1 base and J lost 4; bases outside the gene matches: 5. The CDR3, as DNA: TGTGCCAGCAGCCAAGGAGCTAGCGGGATATACGAGCAGTACTTC. Translated, it gives CASSQGASGIYEQYF.

This sequence joins TRBV13 and TRBJ2-1, with 12 bases matching TRBD2. Germline CDR1 PRHDT, CDR2 FYEKMQ (reference sequence). The CDR3 has 21 amino acids. J gave up 4 bases and V 1 base, and 17 bases lay outside the gene matches. CDR3 protein: CASSLAGTGASGRAGYNEQFF. The CDR3 DNA is TGTGCCAGCAGCTTAGCGGGCACAGGGGCTAGCGGGAGGGCAGGATACAATGAGCAGTTCTTC. Filled out from reference TRBV13 and TRBJ2-1, the complete variable domain reads AAGVIQSPRHLIKEKRETATLKCYPIPRHDTVYWYQQGPGQDPQFLISFYEKMQSDKGSIPDRFSAQQFSDYHSELNMSSLELGDSALYFCASSLAGTGASGRAGYNEQFFGPGTRLTVL.